This T cell receptor (beta chain) was sequenced in a study of blood T cell repertoires in COVID-19. Produced via immunoSEQ multiplex PCR; TCRdb's table is partial and in-frame only. Of more than 150,000 clones in the sample, over 75% were seen once. Germline V lookup: CDR1 SGHRS, CDR2 YFSETQ. This CDR3 has 14 amino acids. Trimming pared 0 bases from V and 5 bases from J, leaving 9 bases between. The sample comprised peripheral blood. This sequence originates from a man aged 35-49 years with active or convalescent COVID-19. The chain couples TRBV5-1 to TRBJ1-5; tentatively, D is TRBD1 (6 bases). CDR3 in amino acids: CASSLEAGDQPQHF. The CDR3 DNA is TGCGCCAGCAGCTTGGAGGCAGGGGATCAGCCCCAGCATTTT. The whole variable domain, filled in from reference TRBV5-1 and TRBJ1-5, reads KAGVTQTPRYLIKTRGQQVTLSCSPISGHRSVSWYQQTPGQGLQFLFEYFSETQRNKGNFPGRFSGRQFSNSRSEMNVSTLELGDSALYLCASSLEAGDQPQHFGDGTRLSIL.